This T cell receptor (beta chain) was recovered during a study of blood T cell repertoires in COVID-19. The CDR3 spans 16 residues. V gave up 5 bases and J gave up 2 bases, with 17 bases separating them. Germline CDR1 LNHDA, CDR2 SQIVND (reference sequence). Original processing methods: The authors estimated nucleated cell counts from reference gene primer amplification. Sequencing was performed with immunoSEQ multiplex PCR; in TCRdb, only in-frame clones are kept and a portion is missing. V and J calls and clone size are given by that table; D and trimming were obtained from the DNA. Of some 350,000 clones listed, more than 80% are singletons.

This chain connects TRBV19 to TRBJ2-3; no firm D call. This receptor was identified in a woman in her twenties or thirties with COVID-19, enrolled during active disease. Sequencing used peripheral blood. The chain's CDR3 is CASSVGGSPYTDTQYF. The CDR3, as DNA: TGTGCCAGTAGTGTCGGCGGCAGCCCGTACACAGATACGCAGTATTTT.